These 23 T cell receptor beta chains were sequenced from one sample in a study of T cell responses to AZD1222 COVID-19 vaccine (dated by TCRdb to about 2021). The library was generated by the immunoSEQ multiplex PCR assay. Held by TCRdb, this immuneACCESS table contains in-frame sequences only and omits some clones. Under half of the omission traces to an unresolved V gene where checked; the cause of the rest is unknown. Counted in this sample were roughly 180,000 clones; around 90% of them appeared once. In total, the top ten clones hold under 2.5% of the sample. This specimen's time point label, per the study, means: baseline before first vaccination. This material consisted of peripheral blood, taken on day 0 of AZD1222 vaccination. The source is an adult in good health.

V is TRBV7-9 and J is TRBJ1-3; D not certain. The CDR3 contains 13 residues. Between the trimmed V and J ends, which lost 10 bases and 3 bases, there was a span of 13 bases. Germline V gene sequence: CDR1 SEHNR, CDR2 FQNEAQ (reference sequence). CDR3 amino acids: CATPPTFGNTIYF. CDR3 sequence (DNA): TGTGCCACCCCACCGACATTTGGAAACACCATATATTTT.

This clone has only one observation. This chain uses TRBV10-3 with TRBJ2-3, with D unresolved. The V end lost 6 bases, the J end lost 4 bases, and 17 bases lay between the germline ends. CDR1 and CDR2 from the germline V gene are ENHRY and SYGVKD. The CDR3 length is 15 residues. The CDR3 loop is CAIRITVSRSDTQYF. DNA of the CDR3: TGTGCCATCAGGATAACAGTTTCGAGGTCAGATACGCAGTATTTT.

This clone was counted a single time. The chain has TRBV19 and TRBJ1-6; tentative D call: TRBD1 (5 bases). This CDR3 contains 14 residues. Trimming removed 5 bases at V and 9 bases at J, with 14 bases between. In germline, CDR1 is LNHDA, CDR2 SQIVND (reference sequence). CDR3 coding DNA: TGTGCCAGTAGTGGGGTCAGGGAACGTTCACCCCTCCACTTT. It codes for CASSGVRERSPLHF.

This rearrangement joins TRBV5-1 to TRBJ1-1; possibly TRBD1 for D (5 bases). Trimming removed 1 base from V and 0 bases from J, with 13 bases in between. The CDR3 spans 16 residues. Germline lookup yields CDR1 SGHRS and CDR2 YFSETQ. CDR3 residues: CASSLYSGGMNTEAFF. In nucleotides, the CDR3 is TGCGCCAGCAGCTTGTATTCGGGGGGAATGAACACTGAAGCTTTCTTT.

The chain couples TRBV28 to TRBJ1-5; D not resolved. Germline lookup yields CDR1 MDHEN and CDR2 SYDVKM. This CDR3 comprises 13 residues. Between the trimmed V and J ends, which lost 3 bases and 0 bases, there was a span of 3 bases. The CDR3 loop reads CASSFDSNQPQHF. CDR3 coding DNA: TGTGCCAGCAGTTTCGATAGCAATCAGCCCCAGCATTTT.

The chain joins TRBV11-3 to TRBJ2-2; D gene ambiguous. The CDR3 covers 14 residues. Germline lookup yields CDR1 SGHNT and CDR2 YENEEA. Trimming removed 3 bases at V and 2 bases at J, with 7 bases between. CDR3 in amino acids: CASSFRINTGELFF. Written as DNA, the CDR3 is TGTGCCAGCAGCTTCAGAATTAACACCGGGGAGCTGTTTTTT.

V usage is TRBV10-3 and J usage is TRBJ1-2; D remains ambiguous. V lost 4 bases to trimming and J lost 0 bases, with 9 bases between them. Germline values: CDR1 ENHRY, CDR2 SYGVKD. The length of the CDR3 is 14 residues. CDR3 sequence reads: CAISVAPPNYGYTF. The CDR3 DNA follows: TGTGCCATCAGTGTAGCTCCGCCTAACTATGGCTACACCTTC.

The rearrangement links TRBV6-2 or TRBV6-3 to TRBJ1-2, with D perhaps TRBD1 (5 bases). Looked up from germline, CDR1 is MNHEY and CDR2 is SVGEGT. V was cut by 10 bases and J by 3 bases, with 21 bases left in between. There are 15 residues in the CDR3. The CDR3 region is CATIPGGRVDYGYTF. The CDR3 coding sequence is TGTGCCACCATCCCCGGGGGACGAGTGGACTATGGCTACACCTTC.

V is TRBV5-4 and J is TRBJ2-7; 8 nucleotides line up with TRBD2. The length of the CDR3 is 14 residues. V was clipped by 0 bases and J by 2 bases; unmatched bases: 1. Germline V gives CDR1 SGHNT, CDR2 YYREEE (reference sequence). CDR3: CASSLGSGAYEQYF. Here the CDR3 DNA reads TGTGCCAGCAGCTTGGGTAGCGGGGCCTACGAGCAGTACTTC.

The gene calls are TRBV28 and TRBJ2-7, with D possibly called TRBD1 or TRBD2 (6 bases each). The CDR3 extends over 14 amino acids. Trimming stripped 7 bases from V and 3 bases from J, with 16 bases between. In germline, CDR1 is MDHEN, CDR2 SYDVKM. The CDR3 DNA sequence: TGTGCCAGCAAACTAGGGGGGACCCTCTACGAGCAGTACTTC. This codes for CASKLGGTLYEQYF.

This clone was seen once. The chain joins TRBV6-1 to TRBJ1-5; TRBD1 is a possible D gene (5 bases). V was trimmed by 1 base and J by 6 bases, leaving 13 bases between them. The CDR3 loop spans 15 amino acids. Germline assignment: CDR1 MNHNS and CDR2 SASEGT. The CDR3 DNA is TGTGCCAGCAGTGAAGGGGTGGGGGAGGCTCAGCCCCAGCATTTT. Protein sequence: CASSEGVGEAQPQHF.

The chain employs TRBV5-4 and TRBJ1-3, with D uncertain. Deletions cut 4 bases from V and 3 bases from J, with 8 bases between. This CDR3 spans 13 amino acids. Germline V gene sequence: CDR1 SGHNT, CDR2 YYREEE (reference sequence). The CDR3 nucleotides are TGTGCCAGCAGCCTCCGAGGTGGAAACACCATATATTTT. This codes for CASSLRGGNTIYF.

This chain joins TRBV5-4 and TRBJ2-3; D unclear. CDR1 and CDR2 from the germline V gene are SGHNT and YYREEE (reference sequence). The CDR3 contains 17 residues. V lost 0 bases and J 2 bases, leaving 16 bases between the germline ends. Here the CDR3 DNA reads TGTGCCAGCAGCTTGGCTGGCCGGTCAGCCAACACAGATACGCAGTATTTT. Its protein is CASSLAGRSANTDTQYF.

This sequence joins TRBV4-1 and TRBJ1-1; D is possibly TRBD1 (5 bases). CDR3 length: 14 amino acids. V was cut by 4 bases and J by 1 base, with 10 bases left in between. The germline V gene has CDR1 MGHRA and CDR2 YSYEKL. CDR3 residues: CASSPDNRNTEAFF. CDR3 sequence (DNA): TGCGCCAGCAGCCCGGACAACCGGAACACTGAAGCTTTCTTT.

The V gene is TRBV9, the J gene TRBJ1-4, with D maybe TRBD1 (5 bases). The CDR3 runs to 14 residues. V was cut by 4 bases and J by 5 bases, with 12 bases left in between. CDR1 SGDLS and CDR2 YYNGEE come from the germline V gene. The CDR3, as DNA: TGTGCCAGCAGCCCGGGGGTACCAAATGAAAAACTGTTTTTT. This codes for CASSPGVPNEKLFF. Supplemented by reference TRBV9 and TRBJ1-4, the full variable domain reads DSGVTQTPKHLITATGQRVTLRCSPRSGDLSVYWYQQSLDQGLQFLIQYYNGEERAKGNILERFSAQQFPDLHSELNLSSLELGDSALYFCASSPGVPNEKLFFGSGTQLSVL.

The rearrangement links TRBV28 to TRBJ2-5; no definite D call. The CDR3 length is 11 residues. The V gene lost 5 bases and the J gene lost 3 bases, with 4 bases spanning the gap. Germline CDR1 MDHEN, CDR2 SYDVKM. The CDR3 region has the DNA TGTGCCAGCAGTCCCGAAGAGACCCAGTACTTC. It translates to CASSPEETQYF.

The chain joins TRBV6-5 to TRBJ2-7, with D hard to call. CDR1 and CDR2 from the germline V gene are MNHEY and SVGAGI. CDR3 length equals 11 residues. Trimming pared 2 bases from V and 9 bases from J, leaving 8 bases between. The CDR3 DNA follows: TGTGCCAGCAGTTACAGAGGCGGGCAGTACTTC. Protein product: CASSYRGGQYF.

The genes are TRBV10-3 and TRBJ2-1, with a tentative D call TRBD2 (6 bases). Per the germline V gene, CDR1 is ENHRY and CDR2 is SYGVKD. V was cut by 4 bases and J by 5 bases, with 6 bases left in between. CDR3 size: 12 residues. In DNA, the CDR3 is TGTGCCATCAGTGCGGGGGACAATGAGCAGTTCTTC. This codes for CAISAGDNEQFF.

V usage is TRBV9 and J usage is TRBJ1-3; weak D call: TRBD1 (6 bases). The length of the CDR3 is 16 residues. V gave up 4 bases and J gave up 0 bases, with 14 bases separating them. Germline V CDR1 and CDR2: SGDLS, YYNGEE. In DNA form, the CDR3 reads TGTGCCAGCAGCCCCATAGCGGACAGCTCTGGAAACACCATATATTTT. Its protein product is CASSPIADSSGNTIYF.

For the CDR3, the DNA is TGCGCCAGCAGCGAAGGACTACGAACCGGGGAGCTGTTTTTT. Amino acid sequence: CASSEGLRTGELFF. This sequence joins TRBV10-1 and TRBJ2-2, with TRBD2 as a possible D gene (6 bases). The CDR3 length is 14 residues. Trimming removed 6 bases at V and 5 bases at J, with 13 bases between. The germline V gene has CDR1 WNHNN and CDR2 SYGVQD (reference sequence).

The chain couples TRBV7-2 to TRBJ1-6; 7 bases fit TRBD1. With V trimmed by 1 base and J by 7 bases, 7 bases remained unmatched. Germline V gene data show CDR1 as SGHTA and CDR2 as FQGNSA. This CDR3 spans 16 amino acids. DNA of the CDR3: TGTGCCAGCAGCTTAGAGGGGGCTATGGTAAATTCACCCCTCCACTTT. This translates into CASSLEGAMVNSPLHF.

The CDR3 sequence is CASSAPGTQYRTDTQYF. The CDR3 DNA reads TGTGCCAGTAGTGCCCCCGGGACACAATATCGCACAGATACGCAGTATTTT. The rearrangement links TRBV19 to TRBJ2-3; perhaps TRBD1 as D (6 bases). The CDR3 is 17 residues long. The germline V and J ends were trimmed by 5 bases and 1 base, with 19 bases remaining between them. The V gene's germline CDR1 is LNHDA and CDR2 SQIVND (reference sequence).

This clone was seen once. The CDR3 coding sequence is TGTGCCACCAGCAGGGGACCGAACACTGAAGCTTTCTTT. It encodes CATSRGPNTEAFF. The genes are TRBV15 and TRBJ1-1, with a weak D call TRBD1 (5 bases). CDR3 length: 13 amino acids. Trimming shortened V by 3 bases and J by 1 base, and 6 bases separated the two germline ends. Germline CDR1 reads LNHNV; CDR2 reads YYDKDF (reference sequence).